This TCR beta chain was obtained from a study of regulatory T cells in long-lasting Graves disease. Study-level points and caveats: Whereas nearly 1,000 public clonotypes were shared by new patients, persistent patients shared more, at 2,500 to 3,000. Under persistent disease, TRBV28, TRBJ1-2 and TRBJ2-5 were used preferentially.

The CDR3 has 15 residues. The germline V gene has CDR1 DFQATT and CDR2 SNEGSKA (reference sequence). Trimming cost V 0 bases and J 3 bases, with 15 bases left between them. In its sample, this clonotype was seen many times. Its cognate antigen is unknown. Time point indicated: newly diagnosed GD, antithyroid drugs for less than 3 months. Preparation of the TCR library used RNA extracted from PBMCs. With iRepertoire HTBI primers and Arm-PCR of CDR3 regions, TCR beta libraries were built. Each CDR3 protein is one row after TCRdb ran MiXCR on the multiplex PCR reads. Altogether some 370,000 distinct CDR3 sequences are present, 12% being singletons, with the ten largest covering 18%. These data are also associated with another study on T cells in Graves' hyperthyroidism and ophthalmopathy.

The sample consisted of peripheral blood mononuclear cells (PBMCs), taken at new diagnosis, from a patient treated with antithyroid drugs. This chain joins TRBV20-1 and TRBJ2-7; D ambiguous. The TCR comes from a woman between 18 and 29 years old with Graves disease. The CDR3 reads CSARDGEHQLYEQYF. CDR3 in DNA: TGCAGTGCTAGAGATGGCGAGCACCAGCTCTACGAGCAGTACTTC.